These 4 T cell receptor beta chains originate from one sample sequenced in a study of blood T cell repertoires in COVID-19 (dated by TCRdb to between 2020 and 2021). The library was obtained by the immunoSEQ multiplex PCR assay. This immuneACCESS table, as held by TCRdb, lists in-frame sequences with V and J called but not all clones. Of the missing ones, under half trace to an unresolved V gene in checked studies; the others have no known cause. The sample table contains about 270,000 clones; only one count was recorded for 80% to 90% of them. The ten largest clonotypes hold roughly 2.3% of the sample. The specimen sequenced was PBMCs or T cells enriched from blood (not recorded which). These receptors were obtained from a woman aged 18-29 years who had recovered from COVID-19.

The V call is TRBV5-1, the J call TRBJ2-1; no reliable D call. There are 15 residues in the CDR3. Germline CDR1 reads SGHRS; CDR2 reads YFSETQ. V was shortened by 2 bases and J by 1 base, with 10 bases between the two germline ends. CDR3 bases: TGCGCCAGCAGCTTATGGCAGAAGTCCTACAATGAGCAGTTCTTC. Protein sequence: CASSLWQKSYNEQFF.

This chain links TRBV30 with TRBJ1-2; maybe TRBD1 (5 bases). Germline V CDR1 and CDR2: GTSNPN, SVGIG (reference sequence). The germline V and J ends were trimmed by 4 bases and 3 bases, with 12 bases remaining between them. This CDR3 comprises 13 residues. CDR3 amino acids: CAWKGRVDYGYTF. The CDR3 region has the DNA TGTGCCTGGAAGGGCAGGGTAGACTATGGCTACACCTTC.

The chain joins TRBV4-1 to TRBJ1-6; TRBD1 agrees at 8 bases. V was pared by 3 bases and J by 9 bases, with 4 bases of the junction left unmatched. Per germline, CDR1 MGHRA and CDR2 YSYEKL. The CDR3 is made up of 14 amino acids. CDR3: CASSQTGDASPLHF. In nucleotides, the CDR3 is TGCGCCAGCAGCCAGACAGGGGATGCTTCACCCCTCCACTTT.

V is TRBV7-9 and J is TRBJ2-5; 7 bases are shared with TRBD2. Germline assignment: CDR1 SEHNR and CDR2 FQNEAQ (reference sequence). There are 16 residues in the CDR3. V shed 3 bases, J shed 2 bases, and the junction held 9 bases outside the gene matches. The CDR3 sequence: CASSFLRTGGQETQYF. DNA of the CDR3: TGTGCCAGCAGCTTCCTCCGGACGGGGGGACAAGAGACCCAGTACTTC.